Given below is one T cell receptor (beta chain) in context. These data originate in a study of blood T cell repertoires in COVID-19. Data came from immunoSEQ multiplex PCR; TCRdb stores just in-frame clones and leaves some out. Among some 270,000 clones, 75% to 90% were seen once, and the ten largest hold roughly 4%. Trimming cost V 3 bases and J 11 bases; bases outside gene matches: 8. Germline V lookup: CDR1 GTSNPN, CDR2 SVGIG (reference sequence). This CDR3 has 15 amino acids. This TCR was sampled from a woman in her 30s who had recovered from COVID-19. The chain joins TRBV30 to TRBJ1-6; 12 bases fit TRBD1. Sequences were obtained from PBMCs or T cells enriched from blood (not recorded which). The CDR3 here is CAWRRGGDRGPPLHF. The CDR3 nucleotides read TGTGCCTGGAGAAGAGGGGGGGACAGGGGGCCACCCCTCCACTTT.